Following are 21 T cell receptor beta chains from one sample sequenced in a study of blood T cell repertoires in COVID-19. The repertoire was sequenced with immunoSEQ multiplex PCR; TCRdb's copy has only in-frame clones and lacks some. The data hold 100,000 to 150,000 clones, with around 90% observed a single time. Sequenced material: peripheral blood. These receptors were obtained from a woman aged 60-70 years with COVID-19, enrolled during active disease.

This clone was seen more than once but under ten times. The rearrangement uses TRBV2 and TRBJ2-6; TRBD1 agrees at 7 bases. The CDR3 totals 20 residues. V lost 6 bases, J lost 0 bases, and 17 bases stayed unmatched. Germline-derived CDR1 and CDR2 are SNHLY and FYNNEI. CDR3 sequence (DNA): TGTGCCAGCAGACCCAGGGACAGCATGAGATCGAGCTCTGGGGCCAACGTCCTGACTTTC. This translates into CASRPRDSMRSSSGANVLTF.

CDR3 sequence: CASEYKGQSGANVLTF. The CDR3 nucleotides are TGTGCCAGCGAGTACAAGGGACAGTCTGGGGCCAACGTCCTGACTTTC. V is TRBV2 and J is TRBJ2-6, with 7 bases identical to TRBD1. The CDR3 consists of 16 residues. Losses at the gene ends were 8 bases for V and 1 base for J; bases not matched to a gene: 8. Germline V CDR1 and CDR2: SNHLY, FYNNEI.

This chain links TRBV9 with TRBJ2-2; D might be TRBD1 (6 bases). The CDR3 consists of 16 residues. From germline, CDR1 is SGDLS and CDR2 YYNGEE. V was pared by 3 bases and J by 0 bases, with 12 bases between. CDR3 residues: CASSAHRVSNTGELFF. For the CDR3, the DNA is TGTGCCAGCAGCGCGCACAGGGTTTCGAACACCGGGGAGCTGTTTTTT.

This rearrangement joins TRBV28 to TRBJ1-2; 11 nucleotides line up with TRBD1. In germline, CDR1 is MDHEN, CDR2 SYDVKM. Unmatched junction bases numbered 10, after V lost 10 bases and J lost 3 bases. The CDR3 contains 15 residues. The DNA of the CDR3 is TGTGCCACCCAAGGACAGGGGGCGCGGTACTATGGCTACACCTTC. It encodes CATQGQGARYYGYTF.

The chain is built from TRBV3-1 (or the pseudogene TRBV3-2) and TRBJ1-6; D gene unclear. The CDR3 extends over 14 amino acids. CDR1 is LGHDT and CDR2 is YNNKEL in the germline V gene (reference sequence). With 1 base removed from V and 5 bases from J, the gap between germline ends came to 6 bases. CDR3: CASSQVGNNSPLHF. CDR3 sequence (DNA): TGTGCCAGCAGCCAAGTCGGGAATAATTCACCCCTCCACTTT.

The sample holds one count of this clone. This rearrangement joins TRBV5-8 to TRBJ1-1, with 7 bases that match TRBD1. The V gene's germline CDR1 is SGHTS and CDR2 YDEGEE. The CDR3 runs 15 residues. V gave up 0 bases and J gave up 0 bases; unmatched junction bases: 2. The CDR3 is CASSLAGTVNTEAFF. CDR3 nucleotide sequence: TGTGCCAGCAGCTTGGCCGGGACAGTGAACACTGAAGCTTTCTTT.

CDR3 DNA: TGTGCCAGCTCAGATCTGACATCTGCTAATGAAAAACTGTTTTTT. Amino acids: CASSDLTSANEKLFF. V usage is TRBV18 and J usage is TRBJ1-4; no definite D call. Deletions cut 5 bases from V and 3 bases from J, with 13 bases between. Germline CDR1 reads KGHSH; CDR2 reads LQKENI. The CDR3 totals 15 residues.

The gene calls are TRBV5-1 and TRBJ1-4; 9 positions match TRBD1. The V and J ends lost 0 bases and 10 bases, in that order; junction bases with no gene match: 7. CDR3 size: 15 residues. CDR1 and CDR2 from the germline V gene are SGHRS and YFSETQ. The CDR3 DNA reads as TGCGCCAGCAGCTTGGGGGACAGGGCCAGCGGAAAACTGTTTTTT. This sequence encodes CASSLGDRASGKLFF.

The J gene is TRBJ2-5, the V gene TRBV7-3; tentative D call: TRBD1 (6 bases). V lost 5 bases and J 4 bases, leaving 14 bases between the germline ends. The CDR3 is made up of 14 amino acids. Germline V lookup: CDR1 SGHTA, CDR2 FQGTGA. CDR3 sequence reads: CASSRGTMGETQYF. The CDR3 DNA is TGTGCCAGCAGCCGAGGGACAATGGGAGAGACCCAGTACTTC.

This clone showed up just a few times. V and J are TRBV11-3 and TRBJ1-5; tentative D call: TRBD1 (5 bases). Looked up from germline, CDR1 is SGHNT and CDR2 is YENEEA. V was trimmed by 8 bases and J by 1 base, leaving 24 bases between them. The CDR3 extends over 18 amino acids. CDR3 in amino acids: CASDVDTRGEVSNQPQHF. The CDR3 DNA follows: TGTGCCAGCGACGTGGACACTCGGGGGGAGGTGAGCAATCAGCCCCAGCATTTT.

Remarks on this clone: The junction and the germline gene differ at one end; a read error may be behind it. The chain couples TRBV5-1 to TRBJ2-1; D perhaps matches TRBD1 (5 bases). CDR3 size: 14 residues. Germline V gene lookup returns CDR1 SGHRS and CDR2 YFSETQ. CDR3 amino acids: CASSSSTGDNAQFF. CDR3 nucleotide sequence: TGCGCCAGCAGCTCCAGTACAGGAGACAATGCGCAGTTCTTC.

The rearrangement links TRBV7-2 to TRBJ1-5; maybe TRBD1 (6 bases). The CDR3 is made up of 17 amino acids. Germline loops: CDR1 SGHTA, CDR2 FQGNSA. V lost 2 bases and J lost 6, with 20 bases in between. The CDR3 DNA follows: TGTGCCAGCAGCTTAAGCCCCATACAGGGATTTGGTCAGCCCCAGCATTTT. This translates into CASSLSPIQGFGQPQHF.

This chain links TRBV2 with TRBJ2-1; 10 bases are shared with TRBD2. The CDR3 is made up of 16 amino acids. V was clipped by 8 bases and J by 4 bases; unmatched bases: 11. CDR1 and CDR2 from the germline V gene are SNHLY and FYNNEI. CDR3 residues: CASRTSGQNSYNEQFF. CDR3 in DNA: TGTGCCAGCCGGACTAGCGGACAGAACAGTTACAATGAGCAGTTCTTC.

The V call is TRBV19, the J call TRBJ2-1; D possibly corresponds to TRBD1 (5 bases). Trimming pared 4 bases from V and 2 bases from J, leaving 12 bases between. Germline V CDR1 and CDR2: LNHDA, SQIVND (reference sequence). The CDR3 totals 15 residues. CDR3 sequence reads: CASSTRTRTYNEQFF. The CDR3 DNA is TGTGCCAGTAGTACCCGGACAAGAACCTACAATGAGCAGTTCTTC.

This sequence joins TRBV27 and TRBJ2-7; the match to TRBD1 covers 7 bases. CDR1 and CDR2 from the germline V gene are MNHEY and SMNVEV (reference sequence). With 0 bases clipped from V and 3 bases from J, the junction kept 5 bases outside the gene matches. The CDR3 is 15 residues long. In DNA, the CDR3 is TGTGCCAGCAGTTTATCTTCAGGGGGTGGCTACGAGCAGTACTTC. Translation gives CASSLSSGGGYEQYF.

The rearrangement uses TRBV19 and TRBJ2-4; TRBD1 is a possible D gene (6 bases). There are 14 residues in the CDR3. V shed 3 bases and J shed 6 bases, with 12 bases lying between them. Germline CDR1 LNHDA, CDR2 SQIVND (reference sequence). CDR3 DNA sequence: TGTGCCAGTAGTATCCGAACAGGGAGAAACATTCAGTACTTC. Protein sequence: CASSIRTGRNIQYF.

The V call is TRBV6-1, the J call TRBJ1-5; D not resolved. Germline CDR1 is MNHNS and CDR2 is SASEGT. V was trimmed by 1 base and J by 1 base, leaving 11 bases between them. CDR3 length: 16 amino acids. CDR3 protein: CASSEGRWASNQPQHF. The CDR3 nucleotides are TGTGCCAGCAGTGAAGGCAGGTGGGCGAGCAATCAGCCCCAGCATTTT.

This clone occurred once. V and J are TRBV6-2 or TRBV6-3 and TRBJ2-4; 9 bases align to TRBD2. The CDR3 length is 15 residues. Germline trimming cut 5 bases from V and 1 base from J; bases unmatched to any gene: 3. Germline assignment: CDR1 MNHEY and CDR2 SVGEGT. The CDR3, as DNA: TGTGCCAGCAGTCCCGGACTAGCGGCCAAAAACATTCAGTACTTC. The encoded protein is CASSPGLAAKNIQYF.

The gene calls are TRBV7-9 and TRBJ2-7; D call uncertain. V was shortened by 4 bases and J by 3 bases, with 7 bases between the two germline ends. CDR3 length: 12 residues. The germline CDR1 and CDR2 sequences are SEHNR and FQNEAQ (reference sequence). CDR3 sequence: CASSYGNYEQYF. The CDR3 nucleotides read TGTGCCAGCAGCTACGGTAACTACGAGCAGTACTTC. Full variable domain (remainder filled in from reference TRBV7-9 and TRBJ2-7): DTGVSQNPRHKITKRGQNVTFRCDPISEHNRLYWYRQTLGQGPEFLTYFQNEAQLEKSRLLSDRFSAERPKGSFSTLEIQRTEQGDSAMYLCASSYGNYEQYFGPGTRLTVT.

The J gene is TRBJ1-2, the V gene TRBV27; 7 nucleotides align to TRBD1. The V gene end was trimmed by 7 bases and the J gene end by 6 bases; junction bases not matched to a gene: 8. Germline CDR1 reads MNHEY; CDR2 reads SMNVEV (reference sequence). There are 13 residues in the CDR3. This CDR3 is CASTSKGADGYTF. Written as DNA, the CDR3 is TGTGCCAGCACATCGAAGGGGGCTGATGGCTACACCTTC.

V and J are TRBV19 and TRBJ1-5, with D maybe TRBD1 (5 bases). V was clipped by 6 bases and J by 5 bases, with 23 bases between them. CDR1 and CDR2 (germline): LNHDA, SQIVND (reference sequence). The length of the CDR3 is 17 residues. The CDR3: CASSPPVPKRGDQPQHF. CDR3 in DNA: TGTGCCAGTAGCCCCCCAGTTCCCAAGCGGGGGGATCAGCCCCAGCATTTT.